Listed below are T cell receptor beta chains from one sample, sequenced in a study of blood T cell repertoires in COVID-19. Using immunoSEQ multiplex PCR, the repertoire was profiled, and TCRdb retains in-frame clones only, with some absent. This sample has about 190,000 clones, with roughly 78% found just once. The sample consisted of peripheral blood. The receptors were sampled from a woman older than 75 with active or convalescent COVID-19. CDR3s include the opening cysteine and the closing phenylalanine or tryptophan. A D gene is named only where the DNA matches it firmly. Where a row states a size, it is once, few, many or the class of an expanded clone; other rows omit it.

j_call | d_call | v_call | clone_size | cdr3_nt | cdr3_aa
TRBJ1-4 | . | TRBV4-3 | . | TGCGCCAGCAGCCAATCAACAGCCTATAATGAAAAACTGTTTTTT | CASSQSTAYNEKLFF
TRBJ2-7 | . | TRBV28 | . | TGTGCCAGCAGCTCCCGTTACGAGCAGTACTTC | CASSSRYEQYF
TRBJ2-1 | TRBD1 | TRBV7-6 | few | TGTGCCAGCAGCAACCGTGGACAGGGGGGGGACAATGAGCAGTTCTTC | CASSNRGQGGDNEQFF
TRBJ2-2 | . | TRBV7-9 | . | TGTGCCAGCAGCCGGGTGGCAGCCTACACCGGGGAGCTGTTTTTT | CASSRVAAYTGELFF
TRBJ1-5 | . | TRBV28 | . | TGTGCCAGCGGGGCCGCGTTGCGTCAGCCCCAGCATTTT | CASGAALRQPQHF
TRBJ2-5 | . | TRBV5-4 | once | TGTGCCAGCAGCCCGGCTGGCTCCTCTCGGGTTGAGACCCAGTACTTC | CASSPAGSSRVETQYF
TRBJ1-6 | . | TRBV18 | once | TGTGCCAGCTCACCATTGGGGGACATAGAATCACCCCTCCACTTT | CASSPLGDIESPLHF
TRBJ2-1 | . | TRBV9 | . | TGTGCCAGCAGCGCCGGGAATGAGCAGTTCTTC | CASSAGNEQFF
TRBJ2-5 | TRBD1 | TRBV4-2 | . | TGTGCCAGCAGCCCAAGGGACAGGCGTCAAGAGACCCAGTACTTC | CASSPRDRRQETQYF
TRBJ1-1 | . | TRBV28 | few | TGTGCCAGCAGTTTTTCAGGGATCACTGAAGCTTTCTTT | CASSFSGITEAFF
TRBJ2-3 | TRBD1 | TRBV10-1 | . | TGCGCCAGCAGTGAGTCGACAGGGACAGATACGCAGTATTTT | CASSESTGTDTQYF
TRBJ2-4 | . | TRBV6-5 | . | TGTGCCATCATTAGCGGCGGAGTGGGCCGAAACATTCAGTACTTC | CAIISGGVGRNIQYF
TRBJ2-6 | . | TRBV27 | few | TGTGCCAGCAGTTTTGGGGGGGCCTCTGGGGCCAACGTCCTGACTTTC | CASSFGGASGANVLTF
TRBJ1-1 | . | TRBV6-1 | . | TGTGCCAGCAGTGAAGCGGGGGCCAGATACACTGAAGCTTTCTTT | CASSEAGARYTEAFF
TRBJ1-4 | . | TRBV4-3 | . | TGCGCCAGCAGCCAAGCCCGGGACACCAATGAAAAACTGTTTTTT | CASSQARDTNEKLFF
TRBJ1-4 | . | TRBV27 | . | TGTGCCAGCAGTAACAGGCAAGCTAATGAAAAACTGTTTTTT | CASSNRQANEKLFF
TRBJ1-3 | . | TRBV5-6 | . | TGTGCCAGCAGCAGGGGGTCTGGGTCTGGAAACACCATATATTTT | CASSRGSGSGNTIYF
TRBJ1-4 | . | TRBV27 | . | TGTGCCAGCAGGGGGTTGGGCGGGGATGAAAAACTGTTTTTT | CASRGLGGDEKLFF
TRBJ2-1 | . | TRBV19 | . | TGTGCCAGTAGTATAGGCACTGATTACAATGAGCAGTTCTTC | CASSIGTDYNEQFF
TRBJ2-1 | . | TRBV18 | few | TGTGCCAGCTCACTAAACTTCGGGAACAATGAGCAGTTCTTC | CASSLNFGNNEQFF
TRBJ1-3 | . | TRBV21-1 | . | TGTGCCAGCAGCAAAAAGCGAAGAAACACCATATATTTT | CASSKKRRNTIYF
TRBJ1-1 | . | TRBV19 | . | TGTGCCAGTATCCAGGTGAACACTGAAGCTTTCTTT | CASIQVNTEAFF
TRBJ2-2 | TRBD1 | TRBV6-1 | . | TGTGCCAGCAGTGAAGCGGACAGGGGTGACACCGGGGAGCTGTTTTTT | CASSEADRGDTGELFF
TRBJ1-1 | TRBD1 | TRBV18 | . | TGTGCCAGCTCCTATGACAGGGTCGTTATGAACACTGAAGCTTTCTTT | CASSYDRVVMNTEAFF
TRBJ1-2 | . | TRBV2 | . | TGTGCCAGCAGTGAATCCCGGGAGGTCGGCTACACCTTC | CASSESREVGYTF
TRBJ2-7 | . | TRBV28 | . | TGTGCCAGCAGTTTAAGTTTGCGGGCAGCATACGAGCAGTACTTC | CASSLSLRAAYEQYF
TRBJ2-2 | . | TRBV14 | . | TGTGCCAGCAGCCGTTTGGGGGGGCTCACCGGGGAGCTGTTTTTT | CASSRLGGLTGELFF
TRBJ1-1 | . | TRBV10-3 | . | TGTGCCATCAGTGAGTCTTTAACAACTGAAGCTTTCTTT | CAISESLTTEAFF
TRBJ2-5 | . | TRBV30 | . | TGTGCTTGGATCGAGGCAGAGACCCAGTACTTC | CAWIEAETQYF
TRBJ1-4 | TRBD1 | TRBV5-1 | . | TGCGCCAGCATGACCGGGACAGGGAATGAAAAACTGTTTTTT | CASMTGTGNEKLFF
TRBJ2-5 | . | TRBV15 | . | TGTGCCACCAGCAGAGATCCCGAACTAGGAAGGGAGACCCAGTACTTC | CATSRDPELGRETQYF
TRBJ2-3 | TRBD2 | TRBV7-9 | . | TGTGCCAGCAGCACGAGGGGTACTAGCGGGGCCAGCACAGATACGCAGTATTTT | CASSTRGTSGASTDTQYF
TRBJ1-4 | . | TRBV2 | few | TGTGCCAGCAGTGGGAGACAGAGAACTAATGAAAAACTGTTTTTT | CASSGRQRTNEKLFF